The 31 T cell receptor beta chains reported below all come from one sample, sequenced in a study of identifying expanded T cells in peripheral blood. The assay was immunoSEQ multiplex PCR, and TCRdb's table has in-frame clones only and misses some. Here the sample spans around 85,000 clones, approximately 90% being singletons. Sequencing used blood. The receptors stem from a person aged 18-70 years in good health.

The genes are TRBV11-1 and TRBJ1-1, with unresolved D. Germline V gene lookup returns CDR1 SGHAT and CDR2 FQDESV (reference sequence). V was pared by 4 bases and J by 6 bases, with 12 bases between. The CDR3 covers 13 residues. The CDR3 nucleotides read TGTGCCAGCAGCTCCCCCGGCGCAGCTGAAGCTTTCTTT. Translation: CASSSPGAAEAFF.

The rearrangement links TRBV7-2 to TRBJ2-5; 9 bases map to TRBD1. This CDR3 is 16 amino acids long. With 6 bases clipped from V and 5 bases from J, the junction kept 13 bases outside the gene matches. Germline CDR1 SGHTA, CDR2 FQGNSA. The CDR3 protein is CASSSQTGGGRETQYF. The DNA for the CDR3 is TGTGCCAGCAGTTCCCAAACAGGGGGCGGGCGGGAGACCCAGTACTTC.

V usage is TRBV6-5 and J usage is TRBJ2-1; D unclear. CDR3 size: 12 residues. Germline V CDR1 and CDR2: MNHEY, SVGAGI. With 4 bases removed from V and 6 bases from J, the gap between germline ends came to 7 bases. The CDR3 DNA reads TGTGCCAGCAGTTCGACCCGCAATGAGCAGTTCTTC. This codes for CASSSTRNEQFF.

The chain joins TRBV5-5 to TRBJ1-1; the D gene is possibly TRBD1 (5 bases). The germline V gene encodes CDR1 SGHKS and CDR2 YYEKEE (reference sequence). There are 16 residues in the CDR3. V shed 7 bases and J shed 2 bases, with 21 bases lying between them. For the CDR3, the DNA is TGTGCCAGCGCCGGGAAACAGGTCTCTCCTAACACTGAAGCTTTCTTT. Amino acids: CASAGKQVSPNTEAFF.

The chain combines TRBV19 with TRBJ1-1; possibly TRBD1 for D (5 bases). The germline V gene encodes CDR1 LNHDA and CDR2 SQIVND (reference sequence). The CDR3 is 14 amino acids. V was clipped by 6 bases and J by 4 bases, with 15 bases between them. This CDR3 is CASRLTPGTTEAFF. The CDR3 bases are TGTGCCAGTAGATTAACCCCAGGGACCACTGAAGCTTTCTTT. The variable domain in full, completed from reference TRBV19 and TRBJ1-1, reads DGGITQSPKYLFRKEGQNVTLSCEQNLNHDAMYWYRQDPGQGLRLIYYSQIVNDFQKGDIAEGYSVSREKKESFPLTVTSAQKNPTAFYLCASRLTPGTTEAFFGQGTRLTVV.

The chain couples TRBV7-2 to TRBJ1-3; TRBD1 is a possible D gene (5 bases). Germline assignment: CDR1 SGHTA and CDR2 FQGNSA. This CDR3 has 16 amino acids. With 5 bases removed from V and 0 bases from J, the gap between germline ends came to 14 bases. The CDR3 DNA reads TGTGCCAGCAGCCGGAATGGGGGGGGCTCTGGAAACACCATATATTTT. Translation: CASSRNGGGSGNTIYF. Looking up the rest from reference TRBV7-2 and TRBJ1-3 gives the full variable domain: GAGVSQSPSNKVTEKGKDVELRCDPISGHTALYWYRQSLGQGLEFLIYFQGNSAPDKSGLPSDRFSAERTGGSVSTLTIQRTQQEDSAVYLCASSRNGGGSGNTIYFGEGSWLTVV.

The chain employs TRBV10-3 and TRBJ1-5; D is unclear. The CDR3 runs 16 residues. From germline, CDR1 is ENHRY and CDR2 SYGVKD. The V gene lost 2 bases and the J gene lost 0 bases, with 11 bases spanning the gap. The CDR3 region has the DNA TGTGCCATCAGTGAGCGTGGAGCAGATAGCAATCAGCCCCAGCATTTT. This encodes CAISERGADSNQPQHF.

The chain employs TRBV7-8 and TRBJ1-5; TRBD1 matches at 7 bases. The CDR3 runs 16 residues. The J segment lost 6 bases and the V segment lost 5 bases, leaving 13 bases of the junction unmatched. Per germline, CDR1 SGHVS and CDR2 FQNEAQ. The CDR3 nucleotides read TGTGCCAGCAGCCACGACAGGGTTGGTTCGCGTCAGCCCCAGCATTTT. It yields the protein CASSHDRVGSRQPQHF.

The V and J genes are TRBV7-8 and TRBJ1-4; D is unresolved. The CDR3 sequence is 16 residues long. From germline, CDR1 is SGHVS and CDR2 FQNEAQ. The germline V and J ends were trimmed by 5 bases and 0 bases, with 13 bases remaining between them. CDR3 DNA: TGTGCCAGCAGCCGCCAAGCCGCCACAACTAATGAAAAACTGTTTTTT. Amino acid sequence: CASSRQAATTNEKLFF.

The chain recombines TRBV7-9 with TRBJ1-2; 8 bases agree with TRBD1. Germline CDR1 and CDR2: SEHNR and FQNEAQ (reference sequence). Trimming cost V 0 bases and J 7 bases; bases outside gene matches: 7. This CDR3 is built from 15 residues. The CDR3 nucleotides are TGTGCCAGCAGCTTAGCCTCGGCAGGGGGCGGTGGCTACACCTTC. Protein: CASSLASAGGGGYTF.

The rearrangement uses TRBV7-9 and TRBJ1-2; possible D gene TRBD1, 6 bases. V was clipped by 5 bases and J by 2 bases, with 24 bases between them. In germline, CDR1 is SEHNR, CDR2 FQNEAQ (reference sequence). CDR3 length: 18 amino acids. In nucleotides, the CDR3 is TGTGCCAGCAGCCGGCGGCAGGGGACTTTAATAGGGAACTATGGCTACACCTTC. Amino acids: CASSRRQGTLIGNYGYTF.

The J gene is TRBJ2-1, the V gene TRBV13, with D possibly being TRBD2 (6 bases). This CDR3 region has 14 residues. From germline, CDR1 is PRHDT and CDR2 FYEKMQ (reference sequence). The germline V and J ends were trimmed by 3 bases and 7 bases, with 13 bases remaining between them. The CDR3 sequence is CASSFGSSENEQFF. The CDR3 DNA follows: TGTGCCAGCAGCTTCGGGTCTAGCGAGAATGAGCAGTTCTTC.

The CDR3 sequence: CASSVGGDNEQFF. The CDR3 nucleotides are TGTGCCAGCAGCGTAGGAGGTGACAATGAGCAGTTCTTC. The genes are TRBV9 and TRBJ2-1; D call uncertain. Germline V gene sequence: CDR1 SGDLS, CDR2 YYNGEE. V lost 0 bases, J lost 5 bases, and 6 bases lay in between. This CDR3 is built from 13 residues.

The chain is built from TRBV18 and TRBJ1-2; D unresolved. V shed 6 bases and J shed 6 bases, with 14 bases lying between them. The CDR3 has 13 residues. Germline V gene lookup returns CDR1 KGHSH and CDR2 LQKENI. The CDR3 loop is CASSPGREDGYTF. The CDR3 DNA sequence: TGTGCCAGCTCCCCAGGTAGGGAAGATGGCTACACCTTC.

The chain's CDR3 is CASSPSSYEQYF. Here the CDR3 DNA reads TGTGCCAGCAGCCCTTCCTCCTACGAGCAGTACTTC. The rearrangement joins TRBV28 to TRBJ2-7; D unresolved. The CDR3 is 12 amino acids. V was clipped by 6 bases and J by 0 bases, with 6 bases between them. In germline, CDR1 is MDHEN, CDR2 SYDVKM.

The chain uses TRBV7-9 and TRBJ1-1, with TRBD1 identical over 11 bases. Germline values: CDR1 SEHNR, CDR2 FQNEAQ (reference sequence). V lost 5 bases to trimming and J lost 5 bases; unmatched junction nucleotides: 7. The CDR3 is 15 amino acids. The DNA for the CDR3 is TGTGCCAGCAGCCAACCGGGACAGGGGGGGACTGAAGCTTTCTTT. Translated: CASSQPGQGGTEAFF.

The rearrangement joins TRBV4-3 to TRBJ1-1; no clear D. Germline CDR1 is LGHNA and CDR2 is YSLEER. This CDR3 contains 17 residues. V lost 0 bases to trimming and J lost 0 bases, with 14 bases between them. CDR3 in amino acids: CASSQDVSAVMNTEAFF. The CDR3, as DNA: TGCGCCAGCAGCCAAGATGTTTCGGCAGTCATGAACACTGAAGCTTTCTTT.

V usage is TRBV21-1 and J usage is TRBJ2-7. TRBV21-1 is labeled a pseudogene. This CDR3 comprises 10 residues. CDR3 residues: CASRLRAQYF. The CDR3 DNA is TGTGCCAGCAGACTTAGGGCGCAGTACTTC.

This clone was picked up a small number of times. The chain links TRBV5-1 to TRBJ2-7; tentatively, D is TRBD1 (6 bases). Germline CDR1 SGHRS, CDR2 YFSETQ. Trimming took off 0 bases at V and 6 bases at J, with 16 bases between the two ends. The CDR3 is made up of 15 amino acids. CDR3 coding DNA: TGCGCCAGCAGCTTGGATGGGACACCCTACGGCGAGCAGTACTTC. Protein product: CASSLDGTPYGEQYF.

J is TRBJ2-3 and V is TRBV5-6; 14 bases map to TRBD2. V dropped 3 bases and J dropped 2; count of bases not matched to a gene: 8. The CDR3 is made up of 18 amino acids. CDR1 SGHDT and CDR2 YYEEEE come from the germline V gene. The CDR3 DNA follows: TGTGCCAGCAGCTCCCGGGGACTAGCGGGGGAGTACACAGATACGCAGTATTTT. Its protein product is CASSSRGLAGEYTDTQYF.

The J gene is TRBJ2-7, the V gene TRBV29-1; TRBD1 matches at 8 bases. Trimming removed 7 bases from V and 1 base from J; junction bases left unmatched: 6. The V gene's germline CDR1 is SQVTM and CDR2 ANQGSEA. CDR3 size: 13 residues. The CDR3 reads CSARQGSSYEQYF. CDR3 nucleotide sequence: TGCAGCGCCCGACAGGGGTCGTCCTACGAGCAGTACTTC.

CDR3 in amino acids: CASTFDRGSSRPQHF. The CDR3 nucleotides are TGTGCCAGTACCTTCGATCGGGGTTCCAGTCGACCCCAGCATTTT. The chain is built from TRBV19 and TRBJ1-5; the D is unclear. Germline CDR1 is LNHDA and CDR2 is SQIVND (reference sequence). This CDR3 spans 15 amino acids. V lost 7 bases and J lost 10, with 23 bases in between.

This chain uses TRBV7-2 with TRBJ1-5, with D uncertain. Trimming took off 2 bases at V and 2 bases at J, with 7 bases between the two ends. CDR3 size: 14 residues. In germline, CDR1 is SGHTA, CDR2 FQGNSA. CDR3 region: CASSLLVGNQPQHF. CDR3 DNA: TGTGCCAGCAGCTTATTGGTGGGCAATCAGCCCCAGCATTTT.

This chain joins TRBV4-3 and TRBJ2-7; no definite D call. The CDR3 spans 15 residues. Per the germline V gene, CDR1 is LGHNA and CDR2 is YSLEER. V shed 1 base and J shed 6 bases, with 16 bases lying between them. CDR3 loop: CASSQGGSNPLEQYF. In DNA, the CDR3 is TGCGCCAGCAGCCAAGGAGGCAGTAATCCCCTCGAGCAGTACTTC.

In nucleotides, the CDR3 is TGCAGCTACCTCATCGGGGGCGTCTACAATGAGCAGTTCTTC. Protein product: CSYLIGGVYNEQFF. This rearrangement joins TRBV29-1 to TRBJ2-1, with D perhaps TRBD1 or TRBD2 (6 bases each). Trimming left V 8 bases short and J 3 bases short, with 17 bases between. Germline V gene data show CDR1 as SQVTM and CDR2 as ANQGSEA. This CDR3 spans 14 amino acids.

This clone showed up just once. This rearrangement joins TRBV10-3 to TRBJ2-1; D may be TRBD1 or TRBD2 (6 bases each). The V gene's germline CDR1 is ENHRY and CDR2 SYGVKD. V lost 4 bases and J 0 bases, leaving 22 bases between the germline ends. The CDR3 contains 19 residues. CDR3 sequence: CAISGRYGGQGFSYNEQFF. The CDR3 nucleotides read TGTGCCATCAGTGGCAGATATGGGGGGCAGGGGTTCTCCTACAATGAGCAGTTCTTC.

This clone showed up just a few times. The V call is TRBV5-6, the J call TRBJ2-5; D is perhaps TRBD2 (6 bases). Germline V gene sequence: CDR1 SGHDT, CDR2 YYEEEE. CDR3 length: 19 residues. Deletions cut 1 base from V and 2 bases from J, with 24 bases between. CDR3 coding DNA: TGTGCCAGCAGCTTGTACGAGTCTGGGGCGGCAGGGAGGCAAGAGACCCAGTACTTC. This translates into CASSLYESGAAGRQETQYF.

The chain combines TRBV7-2 with TRBJ1-1; 8 positions agree with TRBD1. Germline-derived CDR1 and CDR2 are SGHTA and FQGNSA. V lost 4 bases and J lost 2; bases outside the gene matches: 9. This CDR3 is 16 amino acids long. CDR3 coding DNA: TGTGCCAGCAGCTCAGGACAGGGAGGAACCAACACTGAAGCTTTCTTT. Its translation: CASSSGQGGTNTEAFF.

The chain has TRBV18 and TRBJ2-1; TRBD1 is a possible D gene (6 bases). The germline V gene has CDR1 KGHSH and CDR2 LQKENI. The CDR3 sequence is 15 residues long. V was cut by 3 bases and J by 7 bases, with 16 bases left in between. Here the CDR3 DNA reads TGTGCCAGCTCACCCTGGCAGGGGAAAGAAAATGAGCAGTTCTTC. Translating gives CASSPWQGKENEQFF.

This clone has just one count. This sequence joins TRBV27 and TRBJ2-1; 10 bases are shared with TRBD1. The J segment lost 0 bases and the V segment lost 8 bases, leaving 19 bases of the junction unmatched. Per germline, CDR1 MNHEY and CDR2 SMNVEV (reference sequence). The CDR3 runs 20 residues. In nucleotides, the CDR3 is TGTGCCAGCGCCCCTCACTCGATCGACAGGGGGCGAAGCTCCTACAATGAGCAGTTCTTC. It codes for CASAPHSIDRGRSSYNEQFF.

The chain is built from TRBV11-2 and TRBJ2-1; D call uncertain. V was cut by 0 bases and J by 6 bases, with 15 bases left in between. Looked up from germline, CDR1 is SGHAT and CDR2 is FQNNGV. CDR3 length equals 16 residues. The CDR3 region has the DNA TGTGCCAGCAGCTTAGATGGAAGAGCGTTGATCAATGAGCAGTTCTTC. Amino acid sequence: CASSLDGRALINEQFF.